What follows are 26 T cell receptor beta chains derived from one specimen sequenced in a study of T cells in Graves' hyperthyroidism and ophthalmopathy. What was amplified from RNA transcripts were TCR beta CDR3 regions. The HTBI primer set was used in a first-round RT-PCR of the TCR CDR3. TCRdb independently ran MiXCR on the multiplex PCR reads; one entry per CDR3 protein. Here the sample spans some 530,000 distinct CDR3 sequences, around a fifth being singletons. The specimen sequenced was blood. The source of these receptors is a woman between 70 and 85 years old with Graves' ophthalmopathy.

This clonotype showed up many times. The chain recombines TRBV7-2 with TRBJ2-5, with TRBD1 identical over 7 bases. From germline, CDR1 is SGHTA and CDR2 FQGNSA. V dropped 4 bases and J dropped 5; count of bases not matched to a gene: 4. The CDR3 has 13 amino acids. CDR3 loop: CASSSDRAETQYF. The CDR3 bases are TGTGCCAGCAGCTCCGACAGGGCTGAGACCCAGTACTTC.

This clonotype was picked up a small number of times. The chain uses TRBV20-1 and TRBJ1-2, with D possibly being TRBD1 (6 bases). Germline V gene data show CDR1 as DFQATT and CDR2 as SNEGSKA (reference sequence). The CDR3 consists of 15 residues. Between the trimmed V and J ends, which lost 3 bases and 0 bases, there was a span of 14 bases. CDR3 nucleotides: TGCAGTGCTAGGCGTGGGGGCACTTCTAACTATGGCTACACCTTC. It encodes CSARRGGTSNYGYTF.

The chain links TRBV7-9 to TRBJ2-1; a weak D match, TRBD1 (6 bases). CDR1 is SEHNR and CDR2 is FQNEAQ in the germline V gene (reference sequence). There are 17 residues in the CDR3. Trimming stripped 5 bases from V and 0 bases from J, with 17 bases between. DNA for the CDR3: TGTGCCAGCAGCGGCAGACAGGACCCAGTCTCCTACAATGAGCAGTTCTTC. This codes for CASSGRQDPVSYNEQFF.

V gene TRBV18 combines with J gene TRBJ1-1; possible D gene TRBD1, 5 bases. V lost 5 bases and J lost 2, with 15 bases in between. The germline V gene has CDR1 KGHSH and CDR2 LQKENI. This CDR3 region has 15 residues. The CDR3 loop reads CASSTQRQLNTEAFF. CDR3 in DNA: TGTGCCAGCTCAACCCAGAGACAGTTAAACACTGAAGCTTTCTTT.

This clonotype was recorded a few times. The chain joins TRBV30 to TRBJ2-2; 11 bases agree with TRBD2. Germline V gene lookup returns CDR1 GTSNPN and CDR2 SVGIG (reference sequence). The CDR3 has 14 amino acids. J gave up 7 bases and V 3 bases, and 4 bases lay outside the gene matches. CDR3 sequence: CAWRLAGAGGELFF. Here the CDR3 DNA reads TGTGCCTGGAGACTAGCGGGAGCGGGCGGGGAGCTGTTTTTT.

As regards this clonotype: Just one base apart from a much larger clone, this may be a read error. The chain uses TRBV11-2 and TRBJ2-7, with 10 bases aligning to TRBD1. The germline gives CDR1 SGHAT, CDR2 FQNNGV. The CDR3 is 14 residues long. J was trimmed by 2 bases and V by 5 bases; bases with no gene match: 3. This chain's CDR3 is CASSKTGGPYEQYF. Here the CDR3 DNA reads TGTGCCAGCAGCAAGACAGGGGGCCCCTACGAGCAGTACTTC.

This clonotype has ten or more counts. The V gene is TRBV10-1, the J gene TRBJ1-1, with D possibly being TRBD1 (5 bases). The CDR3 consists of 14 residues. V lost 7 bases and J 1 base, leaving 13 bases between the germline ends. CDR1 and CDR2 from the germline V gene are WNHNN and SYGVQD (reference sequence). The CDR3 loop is CASKDGHPNTEAFF. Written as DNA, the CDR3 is TGCGCCAGCAAAGATGGACACCCGAACACTGAAGCTTTCTTT.

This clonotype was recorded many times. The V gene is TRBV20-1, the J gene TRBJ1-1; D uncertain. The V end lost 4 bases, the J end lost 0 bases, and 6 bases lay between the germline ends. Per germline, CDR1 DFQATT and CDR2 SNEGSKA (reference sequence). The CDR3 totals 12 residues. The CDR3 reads CSAKVLNTEAFF. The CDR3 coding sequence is TGCAGTGCTAAGGTTTTGAACACTGAAGCTTTCTTT.

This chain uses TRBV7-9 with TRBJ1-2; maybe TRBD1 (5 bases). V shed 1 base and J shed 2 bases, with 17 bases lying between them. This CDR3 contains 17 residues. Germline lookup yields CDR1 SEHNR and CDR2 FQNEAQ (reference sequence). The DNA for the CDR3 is TGTGCCAGCAGCTTAGAGGCTGGGGGAGTCAGGAACTATGGCTACACCTTC. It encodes CASSLEAGGVRNYGYTF.

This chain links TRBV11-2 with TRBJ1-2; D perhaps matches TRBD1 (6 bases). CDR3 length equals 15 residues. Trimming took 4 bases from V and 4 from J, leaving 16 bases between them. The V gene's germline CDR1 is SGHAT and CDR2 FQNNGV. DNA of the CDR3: TGTGCCAGCAGCTCACAGGGAGGCGTTGGCTATGGCTACACCTTC. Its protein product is CASSSQGGVGYGYTF.

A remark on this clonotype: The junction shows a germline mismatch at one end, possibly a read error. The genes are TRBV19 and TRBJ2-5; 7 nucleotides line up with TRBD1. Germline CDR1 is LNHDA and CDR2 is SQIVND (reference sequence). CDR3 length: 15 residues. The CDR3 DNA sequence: TGTGCCAGTAGGAGGGGACAGACACAGATAGAGACCCAGTGCTTC. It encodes CASRRGQTQIETQCF. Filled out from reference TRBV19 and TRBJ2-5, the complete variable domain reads DGGITQSPKYLFRKEGQNVTLSCEQNLNHDAMYWYRQDPGQGLRLIYYSQIVNDFQKGDIAEGYSVSREKKESFPLTVTSAQKNPTAFYLCASRRGQTQIETQCFGPGTRLLVL.

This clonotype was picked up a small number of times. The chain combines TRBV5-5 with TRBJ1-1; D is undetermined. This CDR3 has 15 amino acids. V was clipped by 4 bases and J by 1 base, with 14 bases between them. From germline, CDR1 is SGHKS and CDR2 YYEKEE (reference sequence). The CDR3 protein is CASSPIPRANTEAFF. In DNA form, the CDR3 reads TGTGCCAGCAGCCCCATCCCACGGGCGAACACTGAAGCTTTCTTT.

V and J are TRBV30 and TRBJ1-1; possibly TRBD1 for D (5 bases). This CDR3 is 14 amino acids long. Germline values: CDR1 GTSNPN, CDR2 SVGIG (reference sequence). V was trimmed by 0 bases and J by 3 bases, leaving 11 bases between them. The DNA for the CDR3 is TGTGCCTGGAGTGTACTGGGGGTTGACACTGAAGCTTTCTTT. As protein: CAWSVLGVDTEAFF.

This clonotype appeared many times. In nucleotides, the CDR3 is TGTGCCAGCAGCTTATGGGGACAGTCCCTCGGGGAGCTGTTTTTT. Translation: CASSLWGQSLGELFF. The rearrangement links TRBV7-8 to TRBJ2-2; 7 bases map to TRBD1. The V gene end was trimmed by 2 bases and the J gene end by 7 bases; junction bases not matched to a gene: 7. This CDR3 comprises 15 residues. CDR1 SGHVS and CDR2 FQNEAQ come from the germline V gene. The full variable domain, in which reference TRBV7-8 and TRBJ2-2 provide the parts outside the CDR3, is GAGVSQSPRYKVAKRGQDVALRCDPISGHVSLFWYQQALGQGPEFLTYFQNEAQLDKSGLPSDRFFAERPEGSVSTLKIQRTQQEDSAVYLCASSLWGQSLGELFFGEGSRLTVL.

CDR3 coding DNA: TGTGCCAGCAGTGGTGTGGTTCGGGAAAACAATGAGCAGTTCTTC. Its protein product is CASSGVVRENNEQFF. The V gene is TRBV6-1, the J gene TRBJ2-1; D possibly corresponds to TRBD2 (5 bases). The CDR3 is made up of 15 amino acids. From germline, CDR1 is MNHNS and CDR2 SASEGT. Deletions cut 4 bases from V and 5 bases from J, with 15 bases between.

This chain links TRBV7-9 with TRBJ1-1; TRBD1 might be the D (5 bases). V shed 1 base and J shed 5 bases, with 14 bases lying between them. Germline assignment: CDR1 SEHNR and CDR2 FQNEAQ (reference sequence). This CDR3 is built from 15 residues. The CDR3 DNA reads TGTGCCAGCAGCTTAGGCCGGGGGGTTGGAACTGAAGCTTTCTTT. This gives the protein CASSLGRGVGTEAFF.

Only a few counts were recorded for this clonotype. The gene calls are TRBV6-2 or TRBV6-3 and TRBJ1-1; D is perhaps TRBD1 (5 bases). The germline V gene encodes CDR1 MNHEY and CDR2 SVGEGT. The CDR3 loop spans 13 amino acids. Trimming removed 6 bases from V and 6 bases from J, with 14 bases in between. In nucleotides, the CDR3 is TGTGCCAGCAGCACACGGGGCAGGCCTGAAGCTTTCTTT. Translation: CASSTRGRPEAFF.

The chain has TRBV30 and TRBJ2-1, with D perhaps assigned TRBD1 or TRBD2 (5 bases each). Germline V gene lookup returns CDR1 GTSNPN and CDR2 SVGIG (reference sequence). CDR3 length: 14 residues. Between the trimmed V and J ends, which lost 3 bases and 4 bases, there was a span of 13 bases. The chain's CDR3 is CAWRWGTTYNEQFF. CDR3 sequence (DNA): TGTGCCTGGAGGTGGGGGACCACATACAATGAGCAGTTCTTC.

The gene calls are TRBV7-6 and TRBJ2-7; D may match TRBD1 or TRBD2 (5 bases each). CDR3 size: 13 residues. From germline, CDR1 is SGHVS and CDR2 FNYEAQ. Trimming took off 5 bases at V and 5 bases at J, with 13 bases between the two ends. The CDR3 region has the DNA TGTGCCAGCAGCCCGGGACGAGGCCACGAGCAGTACTTC. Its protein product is CASSPGRGHEQYF.

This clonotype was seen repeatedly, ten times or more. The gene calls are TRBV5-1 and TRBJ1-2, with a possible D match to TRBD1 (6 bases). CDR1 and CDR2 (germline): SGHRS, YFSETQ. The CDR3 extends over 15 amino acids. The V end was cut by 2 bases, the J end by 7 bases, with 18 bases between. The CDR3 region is CASSFKGDGTVGYTF. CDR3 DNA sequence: TGCGCCAGCAGCTTCAAGGGGGACGGGACTGTTGGCTACACCTTC.

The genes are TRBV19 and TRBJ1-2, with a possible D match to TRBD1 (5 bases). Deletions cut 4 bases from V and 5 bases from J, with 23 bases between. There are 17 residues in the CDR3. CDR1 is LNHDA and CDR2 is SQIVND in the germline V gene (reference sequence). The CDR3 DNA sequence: TGTGCCAGTAGTAGGGGACCAGAGGGGATCTTCATATATGGCTACACCTTC. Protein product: CASSRGPEGIFIYGYTF.

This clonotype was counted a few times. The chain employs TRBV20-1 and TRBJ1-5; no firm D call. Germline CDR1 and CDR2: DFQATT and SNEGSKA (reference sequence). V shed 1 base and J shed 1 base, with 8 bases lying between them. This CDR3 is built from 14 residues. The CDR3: CSARGVVSNQPQHF. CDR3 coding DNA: TGCAGTGCTAGAGGGGTCGTGAGCAATCAGCCCCAGCATTTT.

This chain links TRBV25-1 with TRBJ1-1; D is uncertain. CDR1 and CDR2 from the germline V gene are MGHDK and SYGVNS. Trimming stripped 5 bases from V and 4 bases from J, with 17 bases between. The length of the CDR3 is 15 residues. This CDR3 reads CASSPAPRSGTEAFF. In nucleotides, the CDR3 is TGTGCCAGCAGTCCAGCTCCTAGGTCGGGCACTGAAGCTTTCTTT.

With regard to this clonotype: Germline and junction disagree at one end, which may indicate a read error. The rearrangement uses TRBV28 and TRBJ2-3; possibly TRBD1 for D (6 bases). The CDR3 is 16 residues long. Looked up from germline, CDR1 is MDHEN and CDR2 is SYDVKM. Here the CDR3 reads CANSLSLVGATDTQYF. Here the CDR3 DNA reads TGTGCCAACAGTTTATCCCTGGTGGGGGCTACAGATACGCAGTATTTT.

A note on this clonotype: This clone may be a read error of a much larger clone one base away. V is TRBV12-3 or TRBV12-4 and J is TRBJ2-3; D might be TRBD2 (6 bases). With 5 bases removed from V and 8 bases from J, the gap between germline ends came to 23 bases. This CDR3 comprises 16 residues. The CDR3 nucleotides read TGTGCCAGCAGTAACGCGGGGACGGCCGAACGAAGTACGCAGTATTTT. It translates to CASSNAGTAERSTQYF.

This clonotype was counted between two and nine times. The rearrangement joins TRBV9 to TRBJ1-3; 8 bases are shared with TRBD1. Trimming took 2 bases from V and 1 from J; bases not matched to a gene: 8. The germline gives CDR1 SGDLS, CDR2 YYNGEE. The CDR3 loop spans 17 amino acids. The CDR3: CASSVWDRSPSGNTIYF. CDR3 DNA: TGTGCCAGCAGCGTTTGGGACAGGTCCCCTTCTGGAAACACCATATATTTT.